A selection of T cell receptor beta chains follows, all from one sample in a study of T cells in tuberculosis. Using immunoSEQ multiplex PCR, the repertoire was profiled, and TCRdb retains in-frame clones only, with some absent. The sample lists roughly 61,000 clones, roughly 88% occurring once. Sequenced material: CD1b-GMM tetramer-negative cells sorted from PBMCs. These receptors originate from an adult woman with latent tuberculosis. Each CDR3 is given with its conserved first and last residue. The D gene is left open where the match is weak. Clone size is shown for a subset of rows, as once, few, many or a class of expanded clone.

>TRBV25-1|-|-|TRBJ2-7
CASSGPGREQYF
TGTGCCAGCAGTGGGCCGGGGAGGGAGCAGTACTTC
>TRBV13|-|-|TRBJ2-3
CASRHETDTQYF
TGTGCCAGCAGGCATGAGACAGATACGCAGTATTTT
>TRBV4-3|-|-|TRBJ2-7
CASSLENRQAYEQYF
TGCGCCAGCAGCCTCGAAAACCGACAGGCTTACGAGCAGTACTTC
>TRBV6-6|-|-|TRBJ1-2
CASRKKGQSDYGYTF
TGTGCCAGCAGGAAGAAGGGACAATCCGACTATGGCTACACCTTC
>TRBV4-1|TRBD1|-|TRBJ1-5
CASSHGLTGGNQPQHF
TGCGCCAGCAGCCACGGCCTGACAGGGGGCAATCAGCCCCAGCATTTT
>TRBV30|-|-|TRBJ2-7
CAWSGNYEQYF
TGTGCCTGGAGTGGTAACTACGAGCAGTACTTC
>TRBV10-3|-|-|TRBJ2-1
CAITNSAVSYNEQFF
TGTGCCATCACCAATTCAGCGGTCTCCTACAATGAGCAGTTCTTC
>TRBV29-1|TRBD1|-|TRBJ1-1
CSVTDREWVSNTEAFF
TGCAGCGTTACAGACAGGGAATGGGTATCGAACACTGAAGCTTTCTTT
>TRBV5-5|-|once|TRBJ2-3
CASSLSGTTDTQYF
TGTGCCAGCAGCCTTAGCGGAACCACAGATACGCAGTATTTT
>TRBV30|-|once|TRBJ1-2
CAWSKGGGAYGYTF
TGTGCCTGGAGCAAGGGCGGGGGGGCTTATGGCTACACCTTC
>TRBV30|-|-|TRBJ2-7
CAWSAGAGLSYEQYF
TGTGCCTGGTCCGCCGGAGCAGGGCTCTCCTACGAGCAGTACTTC
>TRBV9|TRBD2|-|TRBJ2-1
CASSVEVAGGRSEQFF
TGTGCCAGCAGCGTAGAAGTGGCGGGAGGTAGAAGTGAGCAGTTCTTC
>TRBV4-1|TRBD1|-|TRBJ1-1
CASSQAGGSEAFF
TGCGCCAGCAGCCAAGCAGGGGGCTCTGAAGCTTTCTTT
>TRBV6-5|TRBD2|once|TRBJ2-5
CASSSRLALQETQYF
TGTGCCAGCAGCAGCAGACTAGCTCTACAAGAGACCCAGTACTTC
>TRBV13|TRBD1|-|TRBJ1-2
CASSFGIRDREVDGYTF
TGTGCCAGCAGCTTCGGAATCAGGGACAGGGAAGTCGATGGCTACACCTTC
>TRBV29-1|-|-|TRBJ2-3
CSVEAGRADTQYF
TGCAGCGTGGAGGCGGGAAGGGCAGATACGCAGTATTTT
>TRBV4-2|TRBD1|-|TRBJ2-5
CASSQDGTGEEQYF
TGTGCCAGCAGCCAAGACGGGACAGGCGAAGAGCAGTACTTC
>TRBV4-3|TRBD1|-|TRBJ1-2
CASSQLTGGGYTF
TGCGCCAGCAGCCAACTTACAGGGGGAGGCTACACCTTC
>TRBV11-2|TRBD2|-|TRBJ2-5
CASSLALLPGGETQYF
TGTGCCAGCAGCTTAGCGCTACTACCGGGAGGCGAGACCCAGTACTTC
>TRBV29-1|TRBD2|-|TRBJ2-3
CSSIGLAGVGDTQYF
TGCAGCTCCATTGGACTAGCGGGAGTCGGGGATACGCAGTATTTT
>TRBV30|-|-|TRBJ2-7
CAWSRGGSTYEQYF
TGTGCCTGGAGTAGGGGGGGTAGCACCTACGAGCAGTACTTC
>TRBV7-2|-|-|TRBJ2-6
CASSLGSGLASGANVLTF
TGTGCCAGCAGCCTAGGCAGCGGGTTGGCCTCTGGGGCCAACGTCCTGACTTTC
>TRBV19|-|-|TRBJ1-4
CASSMGGPVEKLFF
TGTGCCAGTAGTATGGGGGGGCCGGTAGAAAAACTGTTTTTT
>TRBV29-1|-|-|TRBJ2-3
CSVVPGTDTQYF
TGCAGCGTTGTACCAGGAACAGATACGCAGTATTTT
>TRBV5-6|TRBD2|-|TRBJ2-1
CASSITILAGGYEQFF
TGTGCCAGCAGCATTACTATACTAGCGGGAGGGTATGAGCAGTTCTTC
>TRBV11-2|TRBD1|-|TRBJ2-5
CASSHGQVLRETQYF
TGTGCCAGCAGCCACGGACAGGTTTTACGCGAGACCCAGTACTTC
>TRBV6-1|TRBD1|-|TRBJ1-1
CASRLQTGSNTEAFF
TGTGCCAGCAGACTACAGACAGGGTCGAACACTGAAGCTTTCTTT
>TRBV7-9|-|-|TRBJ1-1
CASSPTLNTEAFF
TGTGCCAGCAGCCCTACCCTGAACACTGAAGCTTTCTTT
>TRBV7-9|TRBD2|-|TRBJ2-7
CASSNMGGAYEQYF
TGTGCCAGCAGCAATATGGGAGGGGCCTACGAGCAGTACTTC
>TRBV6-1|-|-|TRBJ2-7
CASSPDSTWSYEQYF
TGTGCCAGCAGCCCCGACTCTACGTGGTCCTACGAGCAGTACTTC
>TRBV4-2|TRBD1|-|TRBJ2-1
CASDKGQGDYNEQFF
TGTGCCAGCGATAAAGGACAGGGGGATTACAATGAGCAGTTCTTC
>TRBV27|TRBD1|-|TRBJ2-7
CASSLASGGAVYEQYF
TGTGCCAGCAGTCTCGCTTCAGGGGGCGCGGTCTACGAGCAGTACTTC
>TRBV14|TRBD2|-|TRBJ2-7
CASSQRLAGGHTYEQYF
TGTGCCAGCAGCCAAAGACTAGCGGGGGGGCACACCTACGAGCAGTACTTC
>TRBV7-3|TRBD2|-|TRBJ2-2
CASSKTSGGINTGELFF
TGTGCCAGCAGCAAGACTAGCGGGGGAATTAACACCGGGGAGCTGTTTTTT
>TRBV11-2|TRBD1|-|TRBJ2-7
CASSFPGQGDYEQYF
TGTGCCAGCAGCTTCCCGGGACAGGGGGACTACGAGCAGTACTTC
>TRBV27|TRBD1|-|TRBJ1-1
CASSPRGQGVTEAFF
TGTGCCAGCAGTCCAAGGGGACAGGGGGTCACTGAAGCTTTCTTT
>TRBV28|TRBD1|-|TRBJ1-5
CASRRDRGSNQPQHF
TGTGCCAGCAGGAGGGACAGGGGGTCCAATCAGCCCCAGCATTTT
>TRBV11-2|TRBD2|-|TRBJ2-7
CASSHLTSGYYEQYF
TGTGCCAGCAGCCATTTGACTAGCGGTTACTACGAGCAGTACTTC
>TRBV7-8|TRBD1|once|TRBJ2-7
CASSLDDRGRPQYF
TGTGCCAGCAGCTTAGACGACAGGGGGAGGCCGCAGTACTTC
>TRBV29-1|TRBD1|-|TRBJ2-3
CSVAGGGQGVDTQYF
TGCAGCGTTGCTGGAGGGGGACAGGGTGTAGATACGCAGTATTTT
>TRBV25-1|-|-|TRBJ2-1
CASSEESRLPPYNEQFF
TGTGCCAGCAGTGAAGAAAGTAGACTCCCACCCTACAATGAGCAGTTCTTC
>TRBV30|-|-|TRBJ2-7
CAWRGTYEQYF
TGTGCCTGGAGGGGCACTTACGAGCAGTACTTC
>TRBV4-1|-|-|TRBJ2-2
CASSQSDRNTGELFF
TGCGCCAGCAGCCAATCGGACAGAAACACCGGGGAGCTGTTTTTT
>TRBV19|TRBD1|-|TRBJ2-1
CASSPMVGQAIDEQFF
TGTGCCAGTAGTCCTATGGTAGGACAGGCCATCGATGAGCAGTTCTTC
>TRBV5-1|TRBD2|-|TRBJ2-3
CASSFGGVGTDTQYF
TGCGCCAGCAGCTTCGGGGGGGTCGGCACAGATACGCAGTATTTT
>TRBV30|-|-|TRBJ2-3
CAWSLDYSDTQYF
TGTGCCTGGAGTCTAGACTATTCCGATACGCAGTATTTT
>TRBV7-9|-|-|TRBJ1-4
CARPGTREHEKLFF
TGTGCCAGACCCGGAACTCGGGAGCATGAAAAACTGTTTTTT
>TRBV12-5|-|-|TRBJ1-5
CASAEGGQDNQPQHF
TGTGCTAGTGCCGAGGGAGGGCAGGACAATCAGCCCCAGCATTTT
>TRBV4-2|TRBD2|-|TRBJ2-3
CASSQTSGGVADTQYF
TGTGCCAGCAGCCAAACGAGCGGGGGGGTGGCAGATACGCAGTATTTT
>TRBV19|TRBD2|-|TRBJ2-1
CASSMSAGEEVF
TGTGCCAGTAGTATGTCGGCGGGAGAAGAGGTCTTC
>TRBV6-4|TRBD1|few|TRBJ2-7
CASSDRGHEQYF
TGTGCCAGCAGCGACAGGGGCCACGAGCAGTACTTC
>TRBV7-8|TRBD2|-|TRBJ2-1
CASSLQERGNRNNEQFF
TGTGCCAGCAGCTTACAAGAGCGGGGTAACCGGAACAATGAGCAGTTCTTC
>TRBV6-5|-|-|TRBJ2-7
CASSIFTPTYEQYF
TGTGCCAGCAGTATATTCACACCAACCTACGAGCAGTACTTC
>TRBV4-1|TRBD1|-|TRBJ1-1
CASSRDRGNTEAFF
TGCGCCAGCAGCAGGGACAGGGGGAACACTGAAGCTTTCTTT
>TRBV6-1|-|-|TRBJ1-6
CASSEVRNSPLHF
TGTGCCAGCAGTGAAGTTCGTAATTCACCCCTCCACTTT